These T cell receptor beta chains were read from a single sample in a study of graft-versus-host responses after intestinal transplantation. Data came from immunoSEQ multiplex PCR; TCRdb stores just in-frame clones and leaves some out. Of 70,000 to 80,000 clones in the sample, 90% are singletons; the top ten hold approximately 1.2%. Which antigens these TCRs recognize remains unknown. The sequences come from unstimulated CD8+ T cells sorted from spleen or lymph node cells, collected before intestinal transplant. Source of these receptors: a human donor who received an intestinal transplant. The CDR3 runs from the conserved cysteine through the conserved F or W. Fields, in order: clone size, D gene, J gene, V gene, CDR3 DNA, CDR3 protein. The D gene is left open where the match is weak. Size values are once, few and many counts, or a class for expanded clones, and some rows have none.

size: -; D: -; J: TRBJ1-1; V: TRBV5-4; DNA: TGTGCCAGCAGCTTGTCTTGGACAGCGAACACTGAAGCTTTCTTT; CDR3: CASSLSWTANTEAFF
size: -; D: -; J: TRBJ2-1; V: TRBV27; DNA: TGTGCCAGCAGTCTTCTCGGTCTAACTCGGTACAATGAGCAGTTCTTC; CDR3: CASSLLGLTRYNEQFF
size: once; D: -; J: TRBJ1-1; V: TRBV6-5; DNA: TGTGCCAGCAGACCAGGGGACACTGAAGCTTTCTTT; CDR3: CASRPGDTEAFF
size: once; D: TRBD1; J: TRBJ2-7; V: TRBV4-1; DNA: TGCGCCAGCAGCCAGAGGCCGGGACAGGGGGGCTACGAGCAGTACTTC; CDR3: CASSQRPGQGGYEQYF
size: -; D: TRBD2; J: TRBJ2-7; V: TRBV5-1; DNA: TGCGCCAGCAGCTTTGGACTAGCGGGCGACTACGAGCAGTACTTC; CDR3: CASSFGLAGDYEQYF
size: once; D: -; J: TRBJ1-5; V: TRBV15; DNA: TGTGCCACCAGCGCCCCTCCAGGTTACAATCAGCCCCAGCATTTT; CDR3: CATSAPPGYNQPQHF
size: once; D: TRBD1; J: TRBJ2-7; V: TRBV13; DNA: TGTGCCAGCAGCTCAGACAGGGCCGGCGAGCAGTACTTC; CDR3: CASSSDRAGEQYF
size: -; D: -; J: TRBJ2-2; V: TRBV5-1; DNA: TGCGCCAGCAGCTTGGTTGCCGGAACCGGGGAGCTGTTTTTT; CDR3: CASSLVAGTGELFF
size: once; D: -; J: TRBJ2-7; V: TRBV7-8; DNA: TGTGCCAGCAGCTTAAGAATTGAACGGGTGAAATCCTACGAGCAGTACTTC; CDR3: CASSLRIERVKSYEQYF
size: -; D: -; J: TRBJ1-1; V: TRBV2; DNA: TGTGCCAGCAGCCCGGACAGCTGGCGGACTGAAGCTTTCTTT; CDR3: CASSPDSWRTEAFF
size: -; D: -; J: TRBJ2-5; V: TRBV10-2; DNA: TGCGCCAGCAGTTCCCTTGAAGCTCAAGAGACCCAGTACTTC; CDR3: CASSSLEAQETQYF
size: once; D: -; J: TRBJ2-2; V: TRBV9; DNA: TGTGCCAGCAGCGTAGATCTTTGGGCAGCGAACACCGGGGAGCTGTTTTTT; CDR3: CASSVDLWAANTGELFF
size: -; D: -; J: TRBJ2-2; V: TRBV7-3; DNA: TGTGCCAGCAGCCACCCGGCCGGGGAGCTGTTTTTT; CDR3: CASSHPAGELFF
size: -; D: -; J: TRBJ2-5; V: TRBV6-1; DNA: TGTGCCAGCAGGCCAGGGATGGTTGGGGAGACCCAGTACTTC; CDR3: CASRPGMVGETQYF
size: -; D: -; J: TRBJ1-1; V: TRBV6-6; DNA: TGTGCCAGCACCAAGGGGTACGGGGAGGGAACTGAAGCTTTCTTT; CDR3: CASTKGYGEGTEAFF
size: -; D: TRBD1; J: TRBJ1-4; V: TRBV6-5; DNA: TGTGCCAGCAGCCCAACAGGGGTCCCTGAAAAACTGTTTTTT; CDR3: CASSPTGVPEKLFF
size: -; D: TRBD1; J: TRBJ1-1; V: TRBV27; DNA: TGTGCCAGCAGCTCACTGGAGGGGGCGATGGAAAACACTGAAGCTTTCTTT; CDR3: CASSSLEGAMENTEAFF
size: -; D: TRBD2; J: TRBJ2-7; V: TRBV9; DNA: TGTGCCAGCAGCCCCCGTGGGGCGGGGGGAACCTACGAGCAGTACTTC; CDR3: CASSPRGAGGTYEQYF
size: -; D: TRBD2; J: TRBJ2-3; V: TRBV19; DNA: TGTGCCTCTTCTAGCGGGGGCACAGATACGCAGTATTTT; CDR3: CASSSGGTDTQYF
size: -; D: -; J: TRBJ2-2; V: TRBV19; DNA: TGTGCCAGTAGGACAGGGAGGTTGGCCGGGGAGCTGTTTTTT; CDR3: CASRTGRLAGELFF
size: -; D: -; J: TRBJ1-3; V: TRBV7-7; DNA: TGTGCTAGCAGCTTAGCCCCAGGGTTCGGAAACACCATATATTTT; CDR3: CASSLAPGFGNTIYF
size: -; D: TRBD1; J: TRBJ1-2; V: TRBV10-3; DNA: TGTGCCACCACAGGGGCGACAGGTTATGGCTACACCTTC; CDR3: CATTGATGYGYTF
size: -; D: TRBD2; J: TRBJ2-7; V: TRBV18; DNA: TGTGCCAGCTCACCGGGGACTAGCGGGGGTGCCTACGAGCAGTACTTC; CDR3: CASSPGTSGGAYEQYF
size: -; D: -; J: TRBJ2-7; V: TRBV5-4; DNA: TGTGCCAGCAGCATAGGACAAGGGGGCTACGAGCAGTACTTC; CDR3: CASSIGQGGYEQYF
size: -; D: TRBD1; J: TRBJ1-4; V: TRBV4-1; DNA: TGCGCCAGCAGCCAAGGGAACCGGGACAGGCAAAATGAAAAACTGTTTTTT; CDR3: CASSQGNRDRQNEKLFF
size: -; D: -; J: TRBJ2-3; V: TRBV2; DNA: TGTGCCAGCGAGCGGCGGGGGCTGATTGAGCAGTATTTT; CDR3: CASERRGLIEQYF
size: -; D: -; J: TRBJ1-2; V: TRBV9; DNA: TGTGCCAGCAGCGGGTCCGGGGGGCCGCAAGCTAACTATGGCTACACCTTC; CDR3: CASSGSGGPQANYGYTF
size: -; D: -; J: TRBJ1-2; V: TRBV9; DNA: TGTGCCAGCAGCGTAGCTGGGGGGGGCTATGGCTACACCTTC; CDR3: CASSVAGGGYGYTF
size: -; D: TRBD1; J: TRBJ1-1; V: TRBV7-9; DNA: TGTGCCAGCAGCTTCGGGACAGGCCAAGCTTTCTTT; CDR3: CASSFGTGQAFF
size: -; D: -; J: TRBJ1-1; V: TRBV7-8; DNA: TGTGCCAGCAGCCAACGAACGGTCACTGAAGCTTTCTTT; CDR3: CASSQRTVTEAFF
size: -; D: -; J: TRBJ1-1; V: TRBV9; DNA: TGTGCCAGCAGCCCTACCGACAGCAACACTGAAGCTTTCTTT; CDR3: CASSPTDSNTEAFF
size: few; D: -; J: TRBJ1-1; V: TRBV27; DNA: TGTGCCAGCAGTGAAGCCCTGAACACTGAAGCTTTCTTT; CDR3: CASSEALNTEAFF
size: -; D: -; J: TRBJ2-4; V: TRBV6-5; DNA: TGTGCCAGCAGTGCCGGGGGTAAAAACATTCAGTACTTC; CDR3: CASSAGGKNIQYF
size: -; D: TRBD1; J: TRBJ1-1; V: TRBV10-3; DNA: TGTGCCACGGGACAGGGGAACACTGAAGCTTTCTTT; CDR3: CATGQGNTEAFF
size: -; D: TRBD2; J: TRBJ2-7; V: TRBV2; DNA: TGTGCCAGCAGTGAAGGGGGGACTAGCGGGGGCTACGAGCAGTACTTC; CDR3: CASSEGGTSGGYEQYF
size: few; D: TRBD2; J: TRBJ2-1; V: TRBV6-5; DNA: TGTGCCAGCAGTTACGGGAGGGCCTACCTAGACAATGAGCAGTTCTTC; CDR3: CASSYGRAYLDNEQFF
size: -; D: TRBD1; J: TRBJ2-7; V: TRBV15; DNA: TGTGCCACCAGCACGGGCGGGACAGGGACATACGAGCAGTACTTC; CDR3: CATSTGGTGTYEQYF
size: -; D: TRBD1; J: TRBJ2-7; V: TRBV7-3; DNA: TGTGCCAGCAGCTTACAGGGGGCGGGTGAGCAGTACTTC; CDR3: CASSLQGAGEQYF
size: -; D: -; J: TRBJ2-7; V: TRBV5-4; DNA: TGTGCCAGCAGCTTCTCCCGGGACTGGGGCTCCTACGAGCAGTACTTC; CDR3: CASSFSRDWGSYEQYF
size: -; D: -; J: TRBJ1-6; V: TRBV9; DNA: TGTGCCAGCAGCCCACAAGGACTCCCGACCGAATCACCCCTCCACTTT; CDR3: CASSPQGLPTESPLHF
size: few; D: TRBD1; J: TRBJ2-7; V: TRBV29-1; DNA: TGCAGCGTTGTACTGGACAGGGGGTACGAGCAGTACTTC; CDR3: CSVVLDRGYEQYF
size: -; D: -; J: TRBJ1-2; V: TRBV6-5; DNA: TGTGCCAGCAGCTCCACTATTGGGTCCCATGATGGCTACACCTTC; CDR3: CASSSTIGSHDGYTF
size: -; D: TRBD2; J: TRBJ2-1; V: TRBV9; DNA: TGTGCCAGCAGCGTCGGGAGCGGGGTCATCCATGAGCAGTTCTTC; CDR3: CASSVGSGVIHEQFF
size: -; D: TRBD1; J: TRBJ2-1; V: TRBV7-6; DNA: TGTGCCAGCAGCTTATTTCCCGGGACAGGGGGCATCAATGAGCAGTTCTTC; CDR3: CASSLFPGTGGINEQFF
size: -; D: TRBD1; J: TRBJ1-5; V: TRBV11-3; DNA: TGTGCCAGCAGCTTTCTACCTCACATTCAAGACAGGGAGCACGGGAAGCCCCAGCATTTT; CDR3: CASSFLPHIQDREHGKPQHF
size: once; D: TRBD2; J: TRBJ2-3; V: TRBV7-6; DNA: TGTGCCAGCAGCTTAGATCCTAGCGGGGGTGGCACAGATACGCAGTATTTT; CDR3: CASSLDPSGGGTDTQYF
size: -; D: -; J: TRBJ2-7; V: TRBV10-1; DNA: TGCGCCAGCAGTGCTGGGGGACTTCCGTCCTACGAGCAGTACTTC; CDR3: CASSAGGLPSYEQYF
size: -; D: TRBD2; J: TRBJ2-5; V: TRBV5-4; DNA: TGTGCCAGCAGCCCCGGGGGGGGAGAGACCCAGTACTTC; CDR3: CASSPGGGETQYF
size: -; D: -; J: TRBJ2-7; V: TRBV6-5; DNA: TGTGCCAGCAGTGTTCTTGGGAGCTCCTACGAGCAGTACTTC; CDR3: CASSVLGSSYEQYF
size: -; D: -; J: TRBJ2-7; V: TRBV20-1; DNA: TGCAGTCCTAGGGGGGCGTTGGGGCAGTACTTC; CDR3: CSPRGALGQYF